The clone carrying this T cell receptor beta chain has more than one count but fewer than ten. The antigen remains unidentified. A single record per CDR3 protein comes from TCRdb applying MiXCR to the 5' RACE reads. The sample shows under 200,000 distinct CDR3 sequences, 10% to 15% of them seen only once. This sample stems from a study of T-cell memory formation after mild COVID-19. Study summary: Largely donor-specific sequence clusters came from a couple of donors. Whole-study findings and limits: Those CD4+ clones that contracted were mainly in CM and EM (CD8+ ones in EMRA). Clones shrinking between day 15 and 85 showed a balanced CD4/CD8 split, and those that grew later tilted toward CD4+.

V lost 2 bases, J lost 9 bases, and 11 bases lay in between. The CDR3 totals 13 residues. The germline V gene encodes CDR1 MNHEY and CDR2 SVGEGT. This clonotype was obtained from a man aged 18-30 years who had mild COVID-19 (a few samples of this study predate the infection). Cell type and time point are not known. The gene calls are TRBV6-2 or TRBV6-3 and TRBJ2-1; TRBD2 is a possible D gene (7 bases). Sequencing was done on a sample of PBMCs or a T cell subset sorted from them (not recorded which). The CDR3 nucleotides are TGTGCCAGCAGTTACCCGGGGGGCGGTGAGCAGTTCTTC. It specifies CASSYPGGGEQFF.